Given below is one TCR beta chain in context. Its recognized antigen is unknown. Per-base qualities were not stored, and no clone one base away is much larger. Genomic DNA was extracted with the Qiagen DNeasy kit from unsorted PBMCs and from negatively selected CD4+ and CD8+ fractions. TCR beta CDR3 regions were subjected to amplification by immunoSEQ multiplex PCR with primers that anneal to V and J segments. A synthetic immune receptor repertoire was used to minimize amplification bias, and remaining bias was computationally removed after sequencing. The study's processing was this. Custom Python scripts were used to quantify repertoire diversity as the Shannon entropy index. Unsorted, CD4+ and CD8+ repertoires were analyzed separately, except for combined analyses in which CD4+ and CD8+ sequences were merged in silico. Clonal expansion was defined as a frequency increase of at least 2-fold after treatment compared with C1D1, and clones undetected at baseline were assigned a pseudocount of 0.5. Clones with 0 or 1 copy at C1D1 were classified as singleton clones, and clones with 2 or more copies were classified as non-singleton clones. Clones expanded in unsorted samples were annotated as CD4+, CD8+ or unknown by matching protein sequences in sorted samples from the same patient. Wilcoxon tests on paired samples were used to test changes in diversity from C1D1 to C4D1. Drawn from immuneACCESS, this table holds only the in-frame rearrangements with V and J called that TCRdb kept. Clones are partly lost; checked studies trace under half to an unresolved V gene and leave the rest unexplained. V and J calls and clone size come straight from that table; D and trimming were deduced from the DNA. Present in this sample are fewer than 35,000 clones, around 80% of which were seen just once. Roughly 0.75% of the sample is held by the ten biggest clonotypes.

The meaning of the sample's time point label: cycle 4 day 1 (C4D1), after 6 weeks of nivolumab. Every trial patient had relapsed following autologous stem cell transplantation, and prior brentuximab vedotin exposure was what differed among cohorts A, B and C. A Miltenyi CD4+ T cell isolation kit was used for magnetic negative selection to purify CD4+ T cells from thawed PBMCs. A total of 50 to 70 patients with relapsed/refractory classical Hodgkin lymphoma made up the trial cohort, and each patient's best overall response was complete response, partial response or progressive disease. Trial patients were treated with single-agent nivolumab in the multi-cohort phase II CheckMate 205 trial. An independent review committee assessed best overall response using the 2007 International Working Group response criteria. Trial PBMCs were collected just before the start of nivolumab (C1D1) and during therapy at cycle 2 day 1 and cycle 4 day 1. Peripheral blood was collected in 8 mL Vacutainer Cell Preparation Tubes, from which PBMCs were isolated by centrifugation and then cryopreserved. Purified CD4+ and CD8+ fractions were prepared only for cases with an additional available PBMC sample. On LS columns in a quadroMACS separator, the magnetically labelled cells were depleted, and the flow-through was collected as the purified fraction.

The germline V gene sets CDR1 to SGHTA and CDR2 to FQGNSA. Trimming removed 3 bases from V and 5 bases from J; the gene matches leave 2 bases unexplained. CDR3 length: 13 amino acids, cysteine to phenylalanine. Left in the record is the CDR3 DNA by itself, 39 bases read in frame from the first base. The data were taken from a study of PD-1 blockade in classical Hodgkin lymphoma (dated by TCRdb to between 2020 and 2021). Regarding the complete study: Nivolumab dosing was 3 mg/kg intravenously every 2 weeks, continuing until either disease progression or unacceptable toxicity. The study used TCR beta sequencing and CyTOF to define a peripheral blood immune signature of response to PD-1 blockade in classical Hodgkin lymphoma. Overall results and qualifications from the work: Lower diversity was seen in patients whose nivolumab began less than 1 year after ASCT, and these patients were left out of later analyses so that immune reconstitution would not confound the results. Baseline TCR diversity was reported to be lower in newly diagnosed patients than in healthy donors and to be lower still in relapsed/refractory patients. Only a single clinical trial cohort was studied, and what caused the repertoire differences, possibly disease activity or prior therapy, remained undefined. A significant rise by C4D1 was seen in CD4+ but not CD8+ TCR diversity (p=0.0027 vs p=0.16), with the rise being most apparent in complete responders (p=0.02). Baseline diversity similar to that of newly diagnosed patients was observed in trial patients achieving complete response, whereas significantly lower diversity was observed in partial responders and progressors.

This sequence uses TRBV7-2 and TRBJ2-3; 7 central bases correspond to TRBD2. This specimen consisted of CD4+ T cells from blood, obtained before the fourth cycle of nivolumab. This TCR was sampled from a human donor with classical Hodgkin lymphoma. The CDR3 amino acid sequence is: CASSLAGVDTQYF. Read as DNA, the sequence is TGTGCCAGCAGCTTGGCGGGGGTAGATACGCAGTATTTT. The CDR3 plus the reference TRBV7-2 and TRBJ2-3 genes for the other parts give the full variable domain: GAGVSQSPSNKVTEKGKDVELRCDPISGHTALYWYRQSLGQGLEFLIYFQGNSAPDKSGLPSDRFSAERTGGSVSTLTIQRTQQEDSAVYLCASSLAGVDTQYFGPGTRLTVL.